The sequence of this TCR beta chain was determined in a study of regulatory T cells in long-lasting Graves disease. This clonotype was seen at least ten times. Germline V gives CDR1 MNHEY, CDR2 SMNVEV (reference sequence). The CDR3 has 14 amino acids. V was shortened by 1 base and J by 5 bases, with 12 bases between the two germline ends. As to time point: newly diagnosed GD, antithyroid drugs for less than 3 months. With RNA extracted from PBMCs as input, the TCR library was made. Through Arm-PCR of CDR3 regions and iRepertoire HTBI primers, TCR beta libraries were built. TCRdb fed the multiplex PCR reads into MiXCR, producing one record per CDR3 protein. The profile shows a few hundred thousand distinct CDR3 sequences, 12% of them singletons. These records were also assigned to another study, of T cells in Graves' hyperthyroidism and ophthalmopathy.

Source: peripheral blood mononuclear cells (PBMCs), taken at new diagnosis, from a patient treated with antithyroid drugs. The sequence derives from a woman younger than 30 with Graves disease. The gene calls are TRBV27 and TRBJ2-7, with D perhaps being TRBD1 or TRBD2 (6 bases each). The CDR3 loop is CASSLLPGAHEQYF. The CDR3, as DNA: TGTGCCAGCAGTTTATTACCGGGGGCGCACGAGCAGTACTTC.